This entry describes one T cell receptor beta chain. Its antigen remains unidentified. This sample was included in a study of CD8 T cells in ankylosing spondylitis. A quantitative 5'-RACE method, one with molecular barcodes, was used to make TCR beta libraries. Via MiXCR, TCRdb re-called the 5' RACE reads, giving one row per CDR3 protein. The table lists about 450,000 distinct CDR3 sequences, about 25% of them singletons. The CDR3 is 14 residues long. V shed 2 bases and J shed 11 bases, with 13 bases lying between them. CDR1 is LGHDT and CDR2 is YNNKEL in the germline V gene (reference sequence). The study, taken as a whole, reports: Those disease-linked clones were CD8+; they were also relatively rare in peripheral blood. A motif in TCR beta, a set of roughly eight highly homologous variants, appeared characteristic of ankylosing spondylitis blood. Reactive arthritis synovial fluid and blood previously showed some of these motif variants.

Sequenced input: blood, either unsorted or a sorted T cell fraction (not recorded which). The sequence was collected from a male donor with ankylosing spondylitis. The chain combines TRBV3-1 with TRBJ1-6; the D is unclear. In nucleotides, the CDR3 is TGTGCCAGCAGCCAACTCAGCCTCGAGACACCCCTCCACTTT. Its protein product is CASSQLSLETPLHF. Drawing the rest from reference TRBV3-1 and TRBJ1-6, the complete variable domain is DTAVSQTPKYLVTQMGNDKSIKCEQNLGHDTMYWYKQDSKKFLKIMFSYNNKELIINETVPNRFSPKSPDKAHLNLHINSLELGDSAVYFCASSQLSLETPLHFGNGTRLTVT.